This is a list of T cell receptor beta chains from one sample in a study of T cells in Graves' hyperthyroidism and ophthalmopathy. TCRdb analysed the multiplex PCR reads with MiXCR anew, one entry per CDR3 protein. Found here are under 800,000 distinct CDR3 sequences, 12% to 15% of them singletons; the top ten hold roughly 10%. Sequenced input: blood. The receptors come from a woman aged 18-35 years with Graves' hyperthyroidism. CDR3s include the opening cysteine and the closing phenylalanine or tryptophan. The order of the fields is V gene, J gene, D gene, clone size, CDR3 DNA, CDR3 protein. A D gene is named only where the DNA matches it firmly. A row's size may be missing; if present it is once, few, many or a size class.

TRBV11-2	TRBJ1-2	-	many	TGTGCCAGCAGCTTCCACAGACAAGACGGCTATGGCTACACCTTC	CASSFHRQDGYGYTF
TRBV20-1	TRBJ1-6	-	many	TGCAGTGCTAGGAACGCTTCAAATTCACCCCTCCACTTT	CSARNASNSPLHF
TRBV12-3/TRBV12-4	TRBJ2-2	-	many	TGTGCCAGCAGTTTATCCCGCGCTAGGGTTCCGAACACCGGGGAGCTGTTTTTT	CASSLSRARVPNTGELFF
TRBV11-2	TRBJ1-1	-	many	TGTGCCAGCAGCCCCAAATCGGACACTGAAGCTTTCTTT	CASSPKSDTEAFF
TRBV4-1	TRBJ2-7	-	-	TGCGCCAGCAGCCAAGATCTGAGGCACGAGCAGTACTTC	CASSQDLRHEQYF
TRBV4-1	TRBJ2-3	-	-	TGCGCCAGCAGCCAAGTTCACGCAGGGGTTTTGGATACGCAGTATTTT	CASSQVHAGVLDTQYF
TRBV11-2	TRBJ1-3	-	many	TGTGCCAGCAGCCCAGACAGCGGAAACACCATATATTTT	CASSPDSGNTIYF
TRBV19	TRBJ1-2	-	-	TGTGCCAGTAGTATTGGCGACTCGGAGATAGGAGGCTACACCTTC	CASSIGDSEIGGYTF
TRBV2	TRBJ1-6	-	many	TGTGCCAGCAGTGAAGTTAGGGGGAGGAAGGCACCCCTCCACTTT	CASSEVRGRKAPLHF
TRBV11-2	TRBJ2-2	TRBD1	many	TGTGCCAGCAGCTTAGGACAGGGTTCTGGGGAGCTGTTTTTT	CASSLGQGSGELFF
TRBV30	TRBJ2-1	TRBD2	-	TGTGCCTGGAGTATCCCGGGACTAGCCCCTGGTCATGAGCAGTTCTTC	CAWSIPGLAPGHEQFF
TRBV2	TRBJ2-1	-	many	TGTGCCAGCAGGATACGTCGGGTGGAGCAGTTCTTC	CASRIRRVEQFF
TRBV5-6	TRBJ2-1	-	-	TGTGCCAGCAGCTCCTTTTCAAGCCCTGTGGAGCAGTTCTTC	CASSSFSSPVEQFF
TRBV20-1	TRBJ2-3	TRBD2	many	TGCAGTGCTACTCTAGCGGGGGCCAATACGCAGTATTTT	CSATLAGANTQYF
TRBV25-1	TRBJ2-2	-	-	TGTGCCAGCAGTGAATTGGGGCAGACCACCGGGGAGCTGTTTTTT	CASSELGQTTGELFF
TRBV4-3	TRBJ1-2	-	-	TGCGCCAGCAGCCCCGAAAAAGGGGGCTACACCTTC	CASSPEKGGYTF
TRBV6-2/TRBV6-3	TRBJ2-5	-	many	TGTGCCAGCAGTTGGACAGAGGCTGAGGAGACCCAGTACTTC	CASSWTEAEETQYF
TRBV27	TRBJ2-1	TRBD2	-	TGTGCCAGCAGTTGGGGACTAGGCATGGACGAGCAGTTCTTC	CASSWGLGMDEQFF
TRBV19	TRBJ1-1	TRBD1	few	TGTGCCAGGGGGACAGGGGGCCCTATACCCCCCATGAACACTGAAGCTTTCTTT	CARGTGGPIPPMNTEAFF
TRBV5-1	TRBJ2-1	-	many	TGCGCCAGCAGCTTGTATTGGGGCGATATCGACAATGAGCAGTTCTTC	CASSLYWGDIDNEQFF
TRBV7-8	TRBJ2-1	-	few	TGTGCCAGCAGCTTGGGGGTCAATTCCGGGCATGAGCAGTTCTTC	CASSLGVNSGHEQFF
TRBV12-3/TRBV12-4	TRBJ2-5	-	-	TGTGCCAGCAGTCAACAGCGGCTAGTATATGAGACCCAGTACTTC	CASSQQRLVYETQYF
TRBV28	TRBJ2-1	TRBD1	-	TGTGCCAGCAGTCCCCCGGGACAGGGAATAAATGAGCAGTTCTTC	CASSPPGQGINEQFF
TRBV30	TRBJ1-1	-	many	TGTGCCTGGAGTACTCAGACAGTGAACACTGAAGCTTTCTTT	CAWSTQTVNTEAFF
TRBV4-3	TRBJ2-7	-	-	TGCGCCAGCAGCCAGGACTACAACCGGGATCTAGACTACGAGCAGTACTTC	CASSQDYNRDLDYEQYF
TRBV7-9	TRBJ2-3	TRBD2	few	TGTGCCAGCAGCAACGGACTAGCATCAGATACGCAGTATTTT	CASSNGLASDTQYF
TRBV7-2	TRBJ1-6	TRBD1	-	TGTGCCAGCAGCTCGCAGGGGGCTGTAAATTCACCCCTCCACTTT	CASSSQGAVNSPLHF
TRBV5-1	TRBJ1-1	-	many	TGCGCCAGCAGCTTGAACGTCCTCATGAACACTGAAGCTTTCTTT	CASSLNVLMNTEAFF
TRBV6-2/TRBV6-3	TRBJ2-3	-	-	TGTGCCAGCAGTTTTCCGACAGGTGATACGCAGTATTTT	CASSFPTGDTQYF
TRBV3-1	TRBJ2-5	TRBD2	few	TGTGCCAGCAGTCGACTAGCGGGGCACCAAGAGACCCAGTACTTC	CASSRLAGHQETQYF
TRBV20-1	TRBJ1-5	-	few	TGCAGTGCCTTACGAGGGACCCACAATCAGCCCCAGCATTTT	CSALRGTHNQPQHF
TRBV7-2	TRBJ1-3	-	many	TGTGCCAGCAGCTTGTCCGGAAACTCTGGAAACACCATATATTTT	CASSLSGNSGNTIYF
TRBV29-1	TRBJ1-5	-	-	TGCAGCGCTGGACGGGGAAATCAGCCCCAGCATTTT	CSAGRGNQPQHF
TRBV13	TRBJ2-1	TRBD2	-	TGTGCCAGCAGCTTGACTAGCGGGAGGGTGGATGAGCAGTTCTTC	CASSLTSGRVDEQFF
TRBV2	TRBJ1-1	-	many	TGTGCCAGCATTGGGCGGGGTGGCACTGAAGCTTTCTTT	CASIGRGGTEAFF
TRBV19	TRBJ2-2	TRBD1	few	TGTGCCAGTAGTATGGGACAGCCCATGAACACCGGGGAGCTGTTTTTT	CASSMGQPMNTGELFF
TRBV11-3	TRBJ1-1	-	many	TGTGCCAGCAGCGACGAATACACTGAAGCTTTCTTT	CASSDEYTEAFF
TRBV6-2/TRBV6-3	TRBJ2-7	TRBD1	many	TGTGCCAGCAGTTTCTCTCAAACCGGGACAGGGGGCAACGAGCAGTACTTC	CASSFSQTGTGGNEQYF
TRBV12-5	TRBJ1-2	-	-	TGTGCTAGTAGTTCACATTCGACGGGACTCCCCTATGGCTACACCTTC	CASSSHSTGLPYGYTF
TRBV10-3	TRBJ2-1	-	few	TGTGCCACCGATTCGTCCACGACTGTAAATGAGCAGTTCTTC	CATDSSTTVNEQFF
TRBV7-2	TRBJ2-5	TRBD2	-	TGTGCCAGCAGCGGAGGACTAGCGGGAGTAGAACTGTACTTC	CASSGGLAGVELYF
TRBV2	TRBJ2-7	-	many	TGTGCCAGCAGAGCCGGAGGAAAAGAGCAGTACTTC	CASRAGGKEQYF
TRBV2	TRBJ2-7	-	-	TGTGCCAGCAGTGGGTTCTACGAGCAGTACTTC	CASSGFYEQYF
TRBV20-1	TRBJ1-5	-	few	TGCAGTGCTAGAGAAGGGGATCAGCCCCAGCATTTT	CSAREGDQPQHF
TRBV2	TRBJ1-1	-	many	TGTGCCAGCACACAAATACAGGGCGGGCCTGAAGCTTTCTTT	CASTQIQGGPEAFF